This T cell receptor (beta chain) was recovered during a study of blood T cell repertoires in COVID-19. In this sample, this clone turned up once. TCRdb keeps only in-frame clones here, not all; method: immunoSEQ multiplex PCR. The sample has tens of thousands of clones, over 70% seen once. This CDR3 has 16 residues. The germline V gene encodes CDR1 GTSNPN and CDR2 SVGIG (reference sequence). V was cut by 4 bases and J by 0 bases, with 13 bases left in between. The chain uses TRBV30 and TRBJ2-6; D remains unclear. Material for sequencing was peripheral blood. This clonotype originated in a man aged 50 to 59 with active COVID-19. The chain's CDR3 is CAWKGRLSSGANVLTF. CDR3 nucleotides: TGTGCCTGGAAAGGCAGGCTGAGCTCTGGGGCCAACGTCCTGACTTTC. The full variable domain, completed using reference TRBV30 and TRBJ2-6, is SQTIHQWPATLVQPVGSPLSLECTVEGTSNPNLYWYRQAAGRGLQLLFYSVGIGQISSEVPQNLSASRPQDRQFILSSKKLLLSDSGFYLCAWKGRLSSGANVLTFGAGSRLTVL.